The T cell receptor beta chain under discussion was sequenced for a study of T cells after yellow fever vaccination. Study outcomes and limitations: Some clonotypes were seen in both the CD4 and the CD8 compartments. These made up a small share and likely arose from convergent recombination. Post-booster reappearance was seen for most primary-vaccination clones (around 97% CD4, around 90% CD8).

After removal of 6 bases from V and 2 bases from J, the junction contained 6 bases not matched to a gene. Germline V gives CDR1 MNHNS, CDR2 SASEGT. The CDR3 extends over 14 amino acids. This clonotype showed up just a few times. Its antigen is as yet unknown. TCRdb re-derived calls from the 5' RACE reads in MiXCR, one entry per CDR3 protein. The repertoire has 310,000 or so distinct CDR3 sequences, around 7.3% of them found once; the top ten carry around 17%. The chain recombines TRBV6-1 with TRBJ1-1; TRBD1 matches 7 bases. Sequences were derived from PBMCs, sampled roughly 47 days after the first yellow fever vaccination. This clonotype was obtained from a man aged 18 to 35 who received the YFV17D yellow fever vaccine. This CDR3 reads CASRPGTENTEAFF. The CDR3 nucleotides are TGTGCCAGCAGGCCCGGGACAGAAAACACTGAAGCTTTCTTT.